The 25 T cell receptor beta chains reported below all come from one sample, sequenced in a study of CD8+CD57+ T cells in acquired aplastic anemia. Genomic DNA provided the template from which TCR beta VDJ and CDR3 profiles were obtained. TCRdb reanalysed the reads using MiXCR and keeps one entry per CDR3 protein. The repertoire holds a few hundred thousand distinct CDR3 sequences, with 65% to 90% as singletons. All patients picked for sequencing had shown, by flow cytometry, an expansion of CD8+CD57+ cells. Source material: sorted CD4+, CD8+, or CD8+CD57+ T cells (not recorded which) from PBMCs. These receptors all stem from a human donor with aplastic anemia.

Notes on this clonotype: Compared with germline, one end of the junction differs, possibly owing to a read error. The V gene is TRBV7-8, the J gene TRBJ1-2; D is undetermined. The CDR3 spans 15 residues. The germline V gene has CDR1 SGHVS and CDR2 FQNEAQ. This CDR3 is CASSLAGGSDYRYTF. The CDR3 nucleotides read TGTGCCAGCAGCTTAGCGGGAGGGTCCGATTATCGCTATACCTTC.

This chain links TRBV7-3 with TRBJ2-1; maybe TRBD2 (7 bases). The CDR3 loop spans 16 amino acids. Trimming took off 5 bases at V and 13 bases at J, with 27 bases between the two ends. Looked up from germline, CDR1 is SGHTA and CDR2 is FQGTGA. The CDR3 region is CASSLDLAGDTKAQFF. The CDR3 bases are TGTGCCAGCAGCCTGGATCTGGCGGGGGACACTAAAGCTCAGTTCTTC. Together with reference TRBV7-3 and TRBJ2-1, the CDR3 gives the full variable domain: GAGVSQTPSNKVTEKGKYVELRCDPISGHTALYWYRQSLGQGPEFLIYFQGTGAADDSGLPNDRFFAVRPEGSVSTLKIQRTERGDSAVYLCASSLDLAGDTKAQFFGPGTRLTVL.

Note on this clonotype: A junction boundary mismatches the germline segment, possibly from a read error. V usage is TRBV7-9 and J usage is TRBJ2-3, with TRBD2 matching 10 bases. The CDR3 has 14 amino acids. CDR1 is SEHNR and CDR2 is FQNEAQ in the germline V gene (reference sequence). CDR3: CASSLAGGLDTQEF. CDR3 DNA: TGTGCCAGCAGTTTAGCGGGAGGCTTGGATACGCAGGAGTTT.

This clonotype was seen a few times. The rearrangement uses TRBV5-5 and TRBJ2-7; TRBD1 might be the D (5 bases). V lost 0 bases and J 0 bases, leaving 7 bases between the germline ends. The CDR3 runs 14 residues. Germline V gene data show CDR1 as SGHKS and CDR2 as YYEKEE (reference sequence). The CDR3, as DNA: TGTGCCAGCAGCTTGGACAGGAGCTCCTACGAGCAGTACTTC. The encoded protein is CASSLDRSSYEQYF. The variable domain in full, completed from reference TRBV5-5 and TRBJ2-7, reads DAGVTQSPTHLIKTRGQQVTLRCSPISGHKSVSWYQQVLGQGPQFIFQYYEKEERGRGNFPDRFSARQFPNYSSELNVNALLLGDSALYLCASSLDRSSYEQYFGPGTRLTVT.

For this clonotype: The junction differs from germline at one of its ends, possibly a read error. The V gene is TRBV2, the J gene TRBJ2-1; D possibly matches TRBD1 or TRBD2 (6 bases each). This CDR3 comprises 16 residues. Germline loops: CDR1 SNHLY, CDR2 FYNNEI. The CDR3 DNA sequence: TGTGCCAGCGGCGAGGGGGGCACAAATACGCAGTATTTTCAGCCCTTC. Protein sequence: CASGEGGTNTQYFQPF.

The CDR3: CASSPMGGSPLHF. DNA for the CDR3: TGTGCCAGCAGCCCAATGGGGGGTTCACCCCTCCACTTT. V usage is TRBV7-2 and J usage is TRBJ1-6; a weak D match, TRBD1 (5 bases). CDR1 is SGHTA, CDR2 FQGNSA, per germline. V dropped 5 bases and J dropped 9 bases, with 11 bases sitting between them. The CDR3 runs 13 residues.

About this clonotype itself: A junction boundary mismatches the germline segment, possibly from a read error. The CDR3 is CGVEATSGGEINEQFF. CDR3 sequence (DNA): TGCGGCGTTGAGGCGACTAGCGGGGGGGAGATTAATGAGCAGTTCTTC. The J gene is TRBJ2-1, the V gene TRBV29-1; 14 bases agree with TRBD2. CDR3 size: 16 residues. The germline CDR1 and CDR2 sequences are SQVTM and ANQGSEA.

The chain combines TRBV20-1 with TRBJ1-1; D may be TRBD1 (5 bases). The CDR3 consists of 13 residues. From germline, CDR1 is DFQATT and CDR2 SNEGSKA (reference sequence). The ends were cut back, 2 bases at V and 6 bases at J, with 13 bases in the middle. CDR3 sequence reads: CSARKEKGPEAFF. The CDR3 nucleotides are TGCAGTGCTAGAAAAGAGAAGGGGCCTGAAGCTTTCTTT.

Points on this clonotype: An end of the junction differs from the germline gene, which may be a read error. The V call is TRBV25-1, the J call TRBJ2-7; D possibly corresponds to TRBD1 (5 bases). Germline V gene lookup returns CDR1 MGHDK and CDR2 SYGVNS. The CDR3 extends over 13 amino acids. CDR3 residues: CTSKEFVTDEQYF. CDR3 in DNA: TGTACCAGCAAAGAATTTGTGACAGACGAGCAGTACTTC.

On this clonotype: Relative to the germline gene, one junction end is altered; a read error may explain this. The chain recombines TRBV24-1 with TRBJ2-3; 7 bases fit TRBD1. The DNA end is more similar to TRBJ2-2, so the J call may be wrong. Germline CDR1 KGHDR, CDR2 SFDVKD. CDR3 length: 13 amino acids. The CDR3, as DNA: TGTGCCAGCTTGGAAGGGGGCACCGGGAAGCTGTTTTTT. This encodes CASLEGGTGKLFF.

To note about this clonotype: This may be a read error, as it is one base from a much larger clone. The final CDR3 position lacks the conserved phenylalanine or tryptophan, pointing to a likely read error. Because the CDR3's place on the DNA is in doubt, the DNA is left out and the CDR3 is given as listed by TCRdb. The CDR3 reads CASSLAGADDPQY. The chain recombines TRBV7-8 with TRBJ2-3. The CDR3 is 13 residues long, counting both termini. Germline lookup yields CDR1 SGHVS and CDR2 FQNEAQ.

This clonotype was detected once. V gene TRBV7-8 combines with J gene TRBJ2-7; tentative D call: TRBD2 (6 bases). The germline V gene has CDR1 SGHVS and CDR2 FQNEAQ. The V end lost 2 bases, the J end lost 9 bases, and 17 bases lay between the germline ends. The CDR3 runs to 14 residues. The CDR3 sequence is CASSLSEGGDTQYF. The CDR3 DNA reads as TGTGCCAGCAGCTTATCGGAGGGTGGCGATACGCAGTACTTC.

V usage is TRBV24-1 and J usage is TRBJ2-1; D possibly matches TRBD1 or TRBD2 (5 bases each). Trimming took off 6 bases at V and 3 bases at J, with 20 bases between the two ends. The CDR3 covers 17 residues. Germline CDR1 and CDR2: KGHDR and SFDVKD. DNA for the CDR3: TGTGCCACCAGTTACCTGTCTTCCGGGGCCAACTACAATGAGCAGTTCTTC. Translated: CATSYLSSGANYNEQFF.

This clonotype was observed a handful of times. This chain joins TRBV14 and TRBJ1-6; D gene unclear. The germline V gene has CDR1 SGHDN and CDR2 FVKESK. The CDR3 sequence is 12 residues long. With 2 bases removed from V and 13 bases from J, the gap between germline ends came to 9 bases. CDR3 DNA sequence: TGTGCCAGCAGCCAACTAATGGCGCCCCTCCACTTT. Protein sequence: CASSQLMAPLHF.

The CDR3 protein is CASSDGGIHEKLFF. The CDR3 coding sequence is TGTGCCAGCAGTGATGGGGGGATCCATGAAAAACTGTTTTTT. This rearrangement joins TRBV2 to TRBJ1-4, with D perhaps TRBD1 (5 bases). Germline V CDR1 and CDR2: SNHLY, FYNNEI. Trimming removed 3 bases at V and 6 bases at J, with 11 bases between. The CDR3 is 14 residues long.

On this clonotype: The CDR3 carries no conserved terminal phenylalanine or tryptophan, so it likely arises from a read error. The V call is TRBV2, the J call TRBJ2-5; D is perhaps TRBD1 or TRBD2 (5 bases each). Per germline, CDR1 SNHLY and CDR2 FYNNEI. This CDR3 is 14 amino acids long. The V end lost 4 bases, the J end lost 2 bases, and 11 bases lay between the germline ends. In DNA form, the CDR3 reads TGTGCCAGCAGTGGAGGCAGGGAGCAAGAGACCCAGTACGGC. This encodes CASSGGREQETQYG.

V gene TRBV7-7 combines with J gene TRBJ2-3; D is unclear. CDR3 length: 14 amino acids. Germline V gives CDR1 SSHAT, CDR2 FNYEAQ (reference sequence). Trimming stripped 0 bases from V and 15 bases from J, with 19 bases between. The CDR3 is CASSLARGHETLYF. CDR3 coding DNA: TGTGCCAGCAGCTTAGCCCGAGGTCACGAGACGCTCTATTTT.

This clonotype was picked up one time. At one boundary the junction diverges from the germline segment, which might be a read error. The rearrangement uses TRBV7-3 and TRBJ2-3, with 7 bases fitting TRBD1. Germline V gene sequence: CDR1 SGHTA, CDR2 FQGTGA. The CDR3 extends over 13 amino acids. CDR3 protein: CASGEGGTDQQYF. The CDR3 nucleotides are TGTGCCAGCGGGGAAGGGGGCACGGATCAGCAGTACTTT.

As concerns this clonotype: This is likely a read error, given that the CDR3 carries no conserved phenylalanine or tryptophan at its end. Because the CDR3's place on the DNA is in doubt, the DNA is left out and the CDR3 is given as listed by TCRdb. This chain joins TRBV7-9 and TRBJ2-1; the table's TRBD1 call for D was not verified on the DNA. Per the germline V gene, CDR1 is SEHNR and CDR2 is FQNEAQ (reference sequence). The CDR3 is made up of 13 amino acids, end residues included. Here the CDR3 reads CASSLSLTGDTYV.

As DNA, the CDR3 is TGTGCCAGCAGCTTACCGCCAGACGCCGAAACCCTGTCCTACGAGCAGTACGTC. Residues: CASSLPPDAETLSYEQYV. The genes are TRBV7-8 and TRBJ2-7; D is undetermined. This CDR3 spans 18 amino acids. Germline CDR1 reads SGHVS; CDR2 reads FQNEAQ. The ends were cut back, 2 bases at V and 1 base at J, with 21 bases in the middle.

In regard to this clonotype: Compared with germline, one end of the junction differs, possibly owing to a read error. The CDR3 region is CASWDGDTEALYF. In DNA, the CDR3 is TGTGCCAGCTGGGACGGGGACACCGAGGCGCTGTATTTT. The chain employs TRBV2 and TRBJ2-2, with a possible D match to TRBD1 (6 bases). This CDR3 has 13 amino acids. Germline CDR1 reads SNHLY; CDR2 reads FYNNEI. Full variable domain (outside the CDR3, taken from reference TRBV2 and TRBJ2-2): EPEVTQTPSHQVTQMGQEVILRCVPISNHLYFYWYRQILGQKVEFLVSFYNNEISEKSEIFDDQFSVERPDGSNFTLKIRSTKLEDSAMYFCASWDGDTEALYFGEGSRLTVL.

Note on this clonotype: This CDR3 is missing its conserved last phenylalanine or tryptophan, likely due to a read error. The limits of the CDR3 on the DNA are not certain, so only TCRdb's listed CDR3 is given. CDR3 in amino acids: CASSFAGGADYVY. This chain links TRBV7-2 with TRBJ2-1; the table assigns TRBD1, which was not confirmed against the DNA. The CDR3 extends over 13 residues, inclusive of both ends. In germline, CDR1 is SGHTA, CDR2 FQGNSA.

The rearrangement uses TRBV7-8 and TRBJ1-6; no reliable D call. Per the germline V gene, CDR1 is SGHVS and CDR2 is FQNEAQ. Between the trimmed V and J ends, which lost 7 bases and 15 bases, there was a span of 25 bases. This CDR3 has 15 amino acids. The CDR3 sequence is CASTTQRLDNSLLHF. The CDR3, as DNA: TGTGCCAGCACCACGCAGCGTTTGGATAATTCCCTCCTCCACTTT. Using reference TRBV7-8 and TRBJ1-6 for the parts outside the CDR3, the full variable domain is GAGVSQSPRYKVAKRGQDVALRCDPISGHVSLFWYQQALGQGPEFLTYFQNEAQLDKSGLPSDRFFAERPEGSVSTLKIQRTQQEDSAVYLCASTTQRLDNSLLHFGNGTRLTVT.

Comments on this clonotype: The CDR3 ends on some other residue instead of the conserved phenylalanine or tryptophan, so this is likely a read error. It is unclear where the CDR3 begins or ends on the DNA, so no DNA is shown, and the CDR3 is as TCRdb lists it. This chain connects TRBV7-8 to TRBJ2-3. The CDR3 contains 12 residues when both ends are counted. Germline V gene lookup returns CDR1 SGHVS and CDR2 FQNEAQ. CDR3 sequence reads: CASSVGSDTENL.

The chain is built from TRBV20-1 and TRBJ1-5, with D possibly TRBD1 on 5 matching bases. Germline loops: CDR1 DFQATT, CDR2 SNEGSKA (reference sequence). The CDR3 totals 16 residues. Trimming removed 1 base at V and 0 bases at J, with 13 bases between. CDR3 nucleotides: TGCAGTGCTAGAGCCTCGGGGCGGCTTAGCAATCAGCCCCAGCATTTT. It is translated as CSARASGRLSNQPQHF.